What follows are 4 T cell receptor beta chains derived from one specimen sequenced in a study of shared clonotypes between healthy human individuals. Clones were read by immunoSEQ multiplex PCR, and TCRdb kept only the in-frame ones, dropping some. The sample holds around 340,000 clones; more than 60% are singletons and the top ten take less than 11%. Sequencing was done on a sample of memory CD4+ T cells sorted from blood. The sample's subset: CD45RA-negative fraction. These receptors originate from a young man in good health.

The chain employs TRBV4-1 and TRBJ1-2; TRBD1 is a possible D gene (5 bases). This CDR3 comprises 13 residues. The V gene lost 0 bases and the J gene lost 8 bases, with 10 bases spanning the gap. The V gene's germline CDR1 is MGHRA and CDR2 YSYEKL. The CDR3 is CASSQDPWGGYTF. The CDR3 DNA sequence: TGCGCCAGCAGCCAAGATCCCTGGGGGGGCTACACCTTC.

The gene calls are TRBV7-8 and TRBJ2-1; tentatively, D is TRBD2 (6 bases). This CDR3 has 15 amino acids. Germline V gives CDR1 SGHVS, CDR2 FQNEAQ. Trimming took 5 bases from V and 2 from J, leaving 13 bases between them. The CDR3 here is CASSPRGLAYNEQFF. The CDR3, as DNA: TGTGCCAGCAGCCCAAGGGGACTTGCCTACAATGAGCAGTTCTTC.

V is TRBV6-5 and J is TRBJ1-5; 8 bases are shared with TRBD1. Germline V gene sequence: CDR1 MNHEY, CDR2 SVGAGI. The CDR3 loop spans 14 amino acids. J gave up 3 bases and V 7 bases, and 5 bases lay outside the gene matches. CDR3 bases: TGTGCCAGCAAGGCAGGGGGCCCCAATCAGCCCCAGCATTTT. Amino acid sequence: CASKAGGPNQPQHF.

This clone was counted a few times. The V call is TRBV7-2, the J call TRBJ1-5; D gene unclear. The CDR3 is 13 amino acids. The V gene lost 3 bases and the J gene lost 0 bases, with 3 bases spanning the gap. Germline values: CDR1 SGHTA, CDR2 FQGNSA. CDR3 loop: CASSFDSNQPQHF. CDR3 DNA sequence: TGTGCCAGCAGCTTTGATAGCAATCAGCCCCAGCATTTT.